Described below is a single TCR beta chain sequence and its context. What it binds is not known. These data belong to a study of T cell responses to AZD1222 COVID-19 vaccine. Germline V gene sequence: CDR1 SEHNR, CDR2 FQNEAQ (reference sequence). The V and J ends lost 3 bases and 2 bases respectively, with 16 bases between them. The CDR3 runs 16 residues. The table came from immunoSEQ multiplex PCR; TCRdb's copy has only in-frame clones and leaves some out. This sample yields some 130,000 clones, of which 89% are seen a single time; roughly 6.3% belongs to the top ten. Study results and limitations: Possibly, clonal diversity was underestimated; donors were largely white British and included more females.

The specimen was peripheral blood, collected on day 0 of AZD1222 vaccination. The receptor was isolated from an adult in good health. The J gene is TRBJ1-2, the V gene TRBV7-9, with no clear D. CDR3 sequence reads: CASSFLSALQNYGYTF. Here the CDR3 DNA reads TGTGCCAGCAGCTTTCTGTCAGCGCTCCAAAACTATGGCTACACCTTC.